The 14 T cell receptor beta chains in this list originate from one sample, sequenced in a study of T-cell reconstitution after alpha-beta-depleted transplantation in children. A TCRbeta library incorporating unique molecular identifiers was prepared. TCRdb re-derived calls from the PCR reads in MiXCR, one entry per CDR3 protein. In the table there are about 610,000 distinct CDR3 sequences, roughly 10% of which are singletons. The sample in question was PBMCs from the stem cell graft donor, obtained from the stem cell graft. The receptors were sampled from a human donor who donated a stem cell graft to a child with acute myeloid leukemia.

The V and J genes are TRBV20-1 and TRBJ2-3, with TRBD2 matching 10 bases. The junction had 7 bases not matched to a gene; V was cut back by 6 bases and J by 4 bases. The germline V gene encodes CDR1 DFQATT and CDR2 SNEGSKA (reference sequence). The CDR3 runs 14 residues. CDR3 amino acids: CSAYTSGISDTQYF. The CDR3 bases are TGCAGTGCGTACACTAGCGGGATTTCAGATACGCAGTATTTT.

There are many counts of this clonotype. The rearrangement joins TRBV28 to TRBJ1-1, with TRBD1 as a possible D gene (5 bases). Germline V gene lookup returns CDR1 MDHEN and CDR2 SYDVKM. This CDR3 spans 14 amino acids. Trimming took off 6 bases at V and 1 base at J, with 12 bases between the two ends. In DNA form, the CDR3 reads TGTGCCAGCAGGCTGTGGGGCACGAACACTGAAGCTTTCTTT. Translation: CASRLWGTNTEAFF.

This clonotype showed up just once. The chain links TRBV20-1 to TRBJ2-1, with 8 bases aligning to TRBD2. Germline values: CDR1 DFQATT, CDR2 SNEGSKA (reference sequence). The ends lost 0 bases at V and 12 bases at J; junction bases unmatched: 7. The CDR3 has 13 amino acids. CDR3 DNA sequence: TGCAGTGCTAGAGATCCGGGGGGGGGCGGGCAGTTCTTC. This encodes CSARDPGGGGQFF.

This clonotype has ten or more counts. The chain uses TRBV20-1 and TRBJ2-5, with 9 nucleotides matching TRBD2. Losses at the gene ends were 6 bases for V and 1 base for J; bases not matched to a gene: 3. This CDR3 spans 13 amino acids. Germline values: CDR1 DFQATT, CDR2 SNEGSKA (reference sequence). The CDR3 nucleotides are TGCAGTGCCCTAGCGGGGACCCAAGAGACCCAGTACTTC. Its translation is CSALAGTQETQYF.

Only a few counts were recorded for this clonotype. The V and J genes are TRBV19 and TRBJ2-2, with 10 bases identical to TRBD2. Trimming at V came to 10 bases and at J to 8 bases, leaving 19 bases not matched to a gene. The CDR3 runs 17 residues. CDR1 and CDR2 (germline): LNHDA, SQIVND (reference sequence). CDR3 bases: TGTGCCACCCAGAGACTAGCGGGCCTATTAGACGAGGGGGAGCTGTTTTTT. Protein product: CATQRLAGLLDEGELFF. Combining the CDR3 with reference TRBV19 and TRBJ2-2 gives the whole variable domain DGGITQSPKYLFRKEGQNVTLSCEQNLNHDAMYWYRQDPGQGLRLIYYSQIVNDFQKGDIAEGYSVSREKKESFPLTVTSAQKNPTAFYLCATQRLAGLLDEGELFFGEGSRLTVL.

This clonotype was recorded a few times. The chain carries TRBV7-3 and TRBJ2-3, with 8 bases aligning to TRBD1. Germline CDR1 reads SGHTA; CDR2 reads FQGTGA. V trimming: 4 bases; J trimming: 3 bases; junction bases outside the gene matches: 18. The CDR3 sequence is 19 residues long. CDR3 bases: TGTGCCAGCAGCTACTCAAGCCGCCCCGGGACAGGTGGGACAGATACGCAGTATTTT. It yields the protein CASSYSSRPGTGGTDTQYF.

V and J are TRBV5-1 and TRBJ2-7, with D perhaps matching TRBD1 (5 bases). V was shortened by 0 bases and J by 5 bases, with 9 bases between the two germline ends. The CDR3 extends over 13 amino acids. The germline V gene has CDR1 SGHRS and CDR2 YFSETQ. The chain's CDR3 is CASSLDRSNEQYF. Here the CDR3 DNA reads TGCGCCAGCAGCTTGGACAGGAGCAACGAGCAGTACTTC.

The gene calls are TRBV7-2 and TRBJ2-3, with D unresolved. V was shortened by 2 bases and J by 6 bases, with 12 bases between the two germline ends. Looked up from germline, CDR1 is SGHTA and CDR2 is FQGNSA. There are 14 residues in the CDR3. CDR3: CASSLLRVEDTQYF. In DNA, the CDR3 is TGTGCCAGCAGCTTATTGCGAGTCGAGGATACGCAGTATTTT.

This clonotype came up many times. The chain combines TRBV5-1 with TRBJ2-1; 10 nucleotides line up with TRBD2. With 3 bases clipped from V and 5 bases from J, the junction kept 11 bases outside the gene matches. CDR1 and CDR2 from the germline V gene are SGHRS and YFSETQ. CDR3 length: 17 residues. The CDR3 protein is CASSSLAGGFLHNEQFF. The CDR3 nucleotides read TGCGCCAGCAGCTCATTAGCGGGAGGATTTCTCCACAATGAGCAGTTCTTC.

The chain employs TRBV7-9 and TRBJ2-1, with D possibly TRBD1 on 5 matching bases. The CDR3 sequence is 15 residues long. Trimming took 7 bases from V and 3 from J, leaving 16 bases between them. The V gene's germline CDR1 is SEHNR and CDR2 FQNEAQ (reference sequence). This chain's CDR3 is CASTSGKGFYNEQFF. CDR3 nucleotide sequence: TGTGCCAGCACCTCCGGCAAGGGGTTCTACAATGAGCAGTTCTTC.

This clonotype was counted at least ten times. The chain couples TRBV7-2 to TRBJ2-1; the match to TRBD2 covers 8 bases. Germline lookup yields CDR1 SGHTA and CDR2 FQGNSA. V shed 5 bases and J 2 bases; nucleotides not matched to a gene: 2. The CDR3 totals 14 residues. In nucleotides, the CDR3 is TGTGCCAGCAGCCCTAGCGGGCCCTACAATGAGCAGTTCTTC. Translation: CASSPSGPYNEQFF.

This clonotype has more than one count but fewer than ten. This chain joins TRBV3-1 and TRBJ1-5, with 10 bases lining up with TRBD1. The germline CDR1 and CDR2 sequences are LGHDT and YNNKEL (reference sequence). The CDR3 spans 15 residues. With V trimmed by 1 base and J by 5 bases, 2 bases remained unmatched. Here the CDR3 reads CASSQGTGGYQPQHF. In DNA form, the CDR3 reads TGTGCCAGCAGCCAAGGGACAGGGGGATATCAGCCCCAGCATTTT.

The chain links TRBV29-1 to TRBJ2-3; D unresolved. The CDR3 extends over 13 amino acids. Germline V CDR1 and CDR2: SQVTM, ANQGSEA. The V and J ends lost 8 bases and 1 base respectively, with 13 bases between them. The CDR3 protein is CSSHLWGTDTQYF. Here the CDR3 DNA reads TGCAGCTCGCACCTCTGGGGCACAGATACGCAGTATTTT.

This clonotype was seen more than once but under ten times. The J gene is TRBJ2-1, the V gene TRBV2; the match to TRBD2 covers 9 bases. V shed 4 bases and J 7 bases; nucleotides not matched to a gene: 11. Germline lookup yields CDR1 SNHLY and CDR2 FYNNEI. The CDR3 contains 16 residues. The CDR3 nucleotides read TGTGCCAGCAGTGTATTTGGGCGGGAGGGCCTTAATGAGCAGTTCTTC. It is translated as CASSVFGREGLNEQFF.